Each of the 4 T cell receptor beta chains below was sequenced from the same sample in a study of graft-versus-host responses after intestinal transplantation (dated by TCRdb to the early 2020s). The time point label, as the study defines it: cells obtained before transplantation from donor or recipient. Libraries were made using the immunoSEQ multiplex PCR assay. As stored in TCRdb, this immuneACCESS dataset retains in-frame rearrangements with V and J assigned. A fraction of the clones does not appear; measured against another copy, unresolved V genes explain less than half of the discrepancy, and the remainder lacks a known reason. This sample lists about 110,000 clones; 85% to 95% were detected once. Of the sample, roughly 0.5% falls within the top ten clones. No cognate antigen is known for these TCRs. The sequenced sample was unstimulated CD8+ T cells sorted from spleen or lymph node cells, obtained before intestinal transplant. Receptors originate from a human donor who received an intestinal transplant.

The rearrangement joins TRBV5-1 to TRBJ2-7, with D unclear. V dropped 0 bases and J dropped 7 bases, with 5 bases sitting between them. CDR3 length: 11 amino acids. The germline gives CDR1 SGHRS, CDR2 YFSETQ. In DNA, the CDR3 is TGCGCCAGCAGCTTGGCCGGTGAGCAGTACTTC. Amino acid sequence: CASSLAGEQYF.

This chain links TRBV28 with TRBJ2-7, with 9 bases fitting TRBD1. V lost 5 bases, J lost 2 bases, and 4 bases stayed unmatched. The CDR3 is made up of 14 amino acids. Looked up from germline, CDR1 is MDHEN and CDR2 is SYDVKM. The CDR3 is CASSHRGRTYEQYF. In DNA form, the CDR3 reads TGTGCCAGCAGTCACAGGGGGCGGACCTACGAGCAGTACTTC. The full variable domain, in which reference TRBV28 and TRBJ2-7 provide the parts outside the CDR3, is DVKVTQSSRYLVKRTGEKVFLECVQDMDHENMFWYRQDPGLGLRLIYFSYDVKMKEKGDIPEGYSVSREKKERFSLILESASTNQTSMYLCASSHRGRTYEQYFGPGTRLTVT.

The J gene is TRBJ2-3, the V gene TRBV5-1; unclear D gene. V was clipped by 2 bases and J by 3 bases, with 16 bases between them. This CDR3 region has 16 residues. Germline CDR1 reads SGHRS; CDR2 reads YFSETQ. The CDR3 bases are TGCGCCAGCAGCTTCCCCGCTTTGGGCCCAACAGATACGCAGTATTTT. Residues: CASSFPALGPTDTQYF.

The V and J genes are TRBV30 and TRBJ2-3; no reliable D call. Trimming took off 0 bases at V and 4 bases at J, with 11 bases between the two ends. The CDR3 length is 14 residues. CDR1 GTSNPN and CDR2 SVGIG come from the germline V gene (reference sequence). Written as DNA, the CDR3 is TGTGCCTGGAGTGTGGTCCAGGCCGCAGATACGCAGTATTTT. Protein product: CAWSVVQAADTQYF.